A single sample is the source of the 16 T cell receptor beta chains below, sequenced in a study of shared clonotypes between healthy human individuals. This table comes from immunoSEQ multiplex PCR, and its TCRdb copy is limited to in-frame clones, with some not included. Of 2.3 million or so clones in the sample, 85% to 95% were seen once. The source material was naive CD4+ T cells from PBMCs. Noted subset: CD45RA+ positively selected. These receptors all come from a young man in good health. Some clones in this sample may be carry-over from other donors' samples.

J is TRBJ2-6 and V is TRBV7-3; D is possibly TRBD1 (6 bases). The ends were cut back, 7 bases at V and 0 bases at J, with 13 bases in the middle. Looked up from germline, CDR1 is SGHTA and CDR2 is FQGTGA. The CDR3 is made up of 16 amino acids. CDR3 sequence: CASTRYRVSGANVLTF. The CDR3, as DNA: TGTGCCAGCACGCGATACAGGGTCTCTGGGGCCAACGTCCTGACTTTC.

The chain uses TRBV14 and TRBJ2-1, with 7 bases lining up with TRBD1. Germline loops: CDR1 SGHDN, CDR2 FVKESK. CDR3 length: 16 amino acids. The junction had 7 bases not matched to a gene; V was cut back by 1 base and J by 4 bases. The CDR3 spells CASSQVAGGQYNEQFF. The CDR3, as DNA: TGTGCCAGCAGCCAAGTCGCAGGGGGTCAATACAATGAGCAGTTCTTC. The full variable domain, its missing parts supplied by reference TRBV14 and TRBJ2-1, is EAGVTQFPSHSVIEKGQTVTLRCDPISGHDNLYWYRRVMGKEIKFLLHFVKESKQDESGMPNNRFLAERTGGTYSTLKVQPAELEDSGVYFCASSQVAGGQYNEQFFGPGTRLTVL.

The chain uses TRBV27 and TRBJ2-1; perhaps TRBD2 as D (6 bases). This CDR3 has 18 amino acids. Looked up from germline, CDR1 is MNHEY and CDR2 is SMNVEV (reference sequence). V was cut by 6 bases and J by 1 base, with 22 bases left in between. The CDR3, as DNA: TGTGCCAGCAGCTATATATTGGGGGGAAGCTTTTCCTACAATGAGCAGTTCTTC. Its protein is CASSYILGGSFSYNEQFF.

The chain joins TRBV7-9 to TRBJ2-3; TRBD1 or TRBD2 may be the D gene (6 bases each). The CDR3 extends over 16 amino acids. The germline V gene encodes CDR1 SEHNR and CDR2 FQNEAQ (reference sequence). V lost 1 base and J 1 base, leaving 12 bases between the germline ends. CDR3 in DNA: TGTGCCAGCAGCTTAGATCCTAGGGGGGGCACAGATACGCAGTATTTT. Translating it yields CASSLDPRGGTDTQYF.

This clone has a handful of counts. This sequence joins TRBV4-2 and TRBJ2-1; D gene unclear. Per the germline V gene, CDR1 is LGHNA and CDR2 is YNFKEQ. V lost 1 base, J lost 5 bases, and 6 bases lay in between. CDR3 length equals 13 residues. The CDR3 region is CASSQGPNNEQFF. For the CDR3, the DNA is TGTGCCAGCAGCCAAGGACCCAACAATGAGCAGTTCTTC.

The V gene is TRBV6-6, the J gene TRBJ1-1; a possible D gene is TRBD1 (5 bases). The CDR3 contains 13 residues. V was pared by 5 bases and J by 4 bases, with 11 bases between. Germline values: CDR1 MNHNY, CDR2 SVGAGI (reference sequence). The CDR3 DNA follows: TGTGCCAGCAGTAGGGCTGGGGGCACTGAAGCTTTCTTT. Its protein product is CASSRAGGTEAFF.

Only one count was recorded for this clone. This sequence joins TRBV28 and TRBJ2-5; 7 positions match TRBD1. The germline gives CDR1 MDHEN, CDR2 SYDVKM. The trim removed 6 bases at V and 5 bases at J, leaving 15 bases unmatched. The CDR3 spans 16 residues. The CDR3 is CASSTQKGAFGETQYF. As DNA, the CDR3 is TGTGCCAGCAGCACCCAAAAGGGGGCCTTTGGGGAGACCCAGTACTTC.

The rearrangement links TRBV5-1 to TRBJ2-7, with 13 bases that match TRBD2. CDR1 is SGHRS, CDR2 YFSETQ, per germline. The length of the CDR3 is 19 residues. V dropped 1 base and J dropped 2; count of bases not matched to a gene: 12. The CDR3 loop is CASSLLGDWTSGRPYEQYF. CDR3 nucleotides: TGCGCCAGCAGCTTGTTAGGGGACTGGACTAGCGGGAGACCCTACGAGCAGTACTTC. The whole variable domain, remainder taken from reference TRBV5-1 and TRBJ2-7, is KAGVTQTPRYLIKTRGQQVTLSCSPISGHRSVSWYQQTPGQGLQFLFEYFSETQRNKGNFPGRFSGRQFSNSRSEMNVSTLELGDSALYLCASSLLGDWTSGRPYEQYFGPGTRLTVT.

For this clone: This CDR3 is also generated by other DNA sequences in the sample. The genes are TRBV29-1 and TRBJ1-1, with a weak D call TRBD1 (5 bases). CDR1 and CDR2 (germline): SQVTM, ANQGSEA. The CDR3 extends over 12 amino acids. Deletions cut 4 bases from V and 1 base from J, with 7 bases between. CDR3 in amino acids: CSVGQKNTEAFF. The DNA of the CDR3 is TGCAGCGTTGGACAGAAGAACACTGAAGCTTTCTTT.

The chain has TRBV7-2 and TRBJ2-1; D call uncertain. The germline gives CDR1 SGHTA, CDR2 FQGNSA. Trimming stripped 5 bases from V and 5 bases from J, with 10 bases between. This CDR3 has 13 residues. The CDR3 DNA is TGTGCCAGCAGCCCCATGCGCAACAATGAGCAGTTCTTC. It specifies CASSPMRNNEQFF.

The J gene is TRBJ2-1, the V gene TRBV7-9; 11 bases align to TRBD2. The CDR3 spans 16 residues. Per germline, CDR1 SEHNR and CDR2 FQNEAQ (reference sequence). V shed 4 bases, J shed 8 bases, and the junction held 10 bases outside the gene matches. This CDR3 is CASSSRLAGPSDEQFF. In DNA, the CDR3 is TGTGCCAGCAGCTCCAGACTAGCGGGACCATCCGATGAGCAGTTCTTC. Full variable domain (missing parts from reference TRBV7-9 and TRBJ2-1): DTGVSQNPRHKITKRGQNVTFRCDPISEHNRLYWYRQTLGQGPEFLTYFQNEAQLEKSRLLSDRFSAERPKGSFSTLEIQRTEQGDSAMYLCASSSRLAGPSDEQFFGPGTRLTVL.

V and J are TRBV28 and TRBJ2-5; D not resolved. The CDR3 is 12 amino acids. In germline, CDR1 is MDHEN, CDR2 SYDVKM. V lost 5 bases to trimming and J lost 1 base, with 5 bases between them. In DNA, the CDR3 is TGTGCCAGCAGTACAGTCCAAGAGACCCAGTACTTC. Protein product: CASSTVQETQYF.

V and J are TRBV27 and TRBJ2-1, with TRBD2 as a possible D gene (6 bases). The germline V gene has CDR1 MNHEY and CDR2 SMNVEV (reference sequence). The CDR3 extends over 15 amino acids. V was cut by 5 bases and J by 4 bases, with 15 bases left in between. The CDR3 DNA follows: TGTGCCAGCAGTCGGCTAAGCGGGCTGTACAATGAGCAGTTCTTC. Protein: CASSRLSGLYNEQFF.

The genes are TRBV6-5 and TRBJ1-2; TRBD1 might be the D (6 bases). Germline V gene lookup returns CDR1 MNHEY and CDR2 SVGAGI. This CDR3 region has 15 residues. Trimming removed 1 base from V and 4 bases from J, with 13 bases in between. The chain's CDR3 is CASSYYTGNSYGYTF. The CDR3 DNA sequence: TGTGCCAGCAGTTACTACACAGGGAACTCCTATGGCTACACCTTC.

The V gene is TRBV9, the J gene TRBJ1-1; D gene unclear. The germline gives CDR1 SGDLS, CDR2 YYNGEE. CDR3 length: 14 residues. V was shortened by 0 bases and J by 2 bases, with 8 bases between the two germline ends. The CDR3 DNA is TGTGCCAGCAGCGTAGTTCCGCAAAACACTGAAGCTTTCTTT. Its protein is CASSVVPQNTEAFF.

This clone was picked up one time. DNA of the CDR3: TGTGCCAGCAACGGAGGGGGACAGGGCTACAATGAGCAGTTCTTC. Its protein product is CASNGGGQGYNEQFF. The gene calls are TRBV28 and TRBJ2-1; TRBD1 matches 9 bases. Losses at the gene ends were 7 bases for V and 3 bases for J; bases not matched to a gene: 7. Germline V gene sequence: CDR1 MDHEN, CDR2 SYDVKM. The CDR3 runs to 15 residues.